This TCR beta chain was recorded in a study of T cell responses to AZD1222 COVID-19 vaccine. Sequencing used immunoSEQ multiplex PCR; TCRdb keeps in-frame clones, though not all of them. The repertoire holds about 140,000 clones, with roughly 92% as singletons. CDR1 and CDR2 (germline): GTSNPN, SVGIG (reference sequence). The CDR3 contains 11 residues. With 3 bases removed from V and 5 bases from J, the gap between germline ends came to 7 bases. The rearrangement links TRBV30 to TRBJ2-5, with a tentative D call TRBD2 (6 bases). This receptor was obtained from an adult in good health. This specimen consisted of peripheral blood, obtained on day 0 of AZD1222 vaccination. The CDR3 protein is CAWSGGETQYF. DNA of the CDR3: TGTGCCTGGAGCGGAGGGGAGACCCAGTACTTC.